This TCR beta chain emerged from a study of blood T cell repertoires in COVID-19. Looking at the study overall: The study drew acute and convalescent COVID-19 samples from the United States, Italy and Spain.

The study assigned cohorts using participant-reported clinical history. All recovered Cohort 3 donors got two negative PCRs, got clearance, or saw symptom resolution. Under the authors' procedure: Amplified reference gene primers provided the basis for estimating nucleated cell counts. Here immunoSEQ multiplex PCR was the method, and the copy in TCRdb shows in-frame clones only, minus some. V and J calls and clone size are given by that table; D and trimming were obtained from the DNA. This sample has 110,000 to 150,000 clones, with 78% found just once. The ends lost 2 bases at V and 4 bases at J; junction bases unmatched: 7. The CDR3 runs to 16 residues. CDR1 SGDLS and CDR2 YYNGEE come from the germline V gene.

This TCR was sampled from a woman in her forties or fifties who had recovered from COVID-19. The specimen sequenced was PBMCs or T cells enriched from blood (not recorded which). This sequence joins TRBV9 and TRBJ2-3; 10 bases are shared with TRBD2. The DNA for the CDR3 is TGTGCCAGCAGCGTCGGGAGCGGGGGGGCCTCAGATACGCAGTATTTT. It is translated as CASSVGSGGASDTQYF.